These 5 T cell receptor beta chains originate from one sample sequenced in a study of blood T cell repertoires in COVID-19. Only in-frame clones appear in the TCRdb table, and some are missing; sequencing was by immunoSEQ multiplex PCR. Of some 54,000 clones detected, approximately 91% appear once; the ten largest clones hold about 2.1%. The sample consisted of peripheral blood. The receptors here all came from a man aged 60-69 years with acute or convalescent COVID-19.

A single count supports this clone. The CDR3 region has the DNA TGCGCCAGCAGCTTACCAGCGGGAGGCCCCCACAATGAGCAGTTCTTC. This gives the protein CASSLPAGGPHNEQFF. This rearrangement joins TRBV5-1 to TRBJ2-1; 9 bases fit TRBD2. CDR1 and CDR2 from the germline V gene are SGHRS and YFSETQ. The CDR3 extends over 16 amino acids. V shed 2 bases and J 5 bases; nucleotides not matched to a gene: 8. The variable domain in full, with the rest retrieved from reference TRBV5-1 and TRBJ2-1, is KAGVTQTPRYLIKTRGQQVTLSCSPISGHRSVSWYQQTPGQGLQFLFEYFSETQRNKGNFPGRFSGRQFSNSRSEMNVSTLELGDSALYLCASSLPAGGPHNEQFFGPGTRLTVL.

This chain uses TRBV9 with TRBJ2-7; 9 bases fit TRBD1. Trimming cost V 4 bases and J 4 bases; bases outside gene matches: 12. Germline V gene sequence: CDR1 SGDLS, CDR2 YYNGEE. This CDR3 is 16 amino acids long. The CDR3 sequence: CASSSTTGTGIYEQYF. The DNA of the CDR3 is TGTGCCAGCAGCTCAACTACCGGGACAGGGATATACGAGCAGTACTTC.

This rearrangement joins TRBV9 to TRBJ2-1, with D tentatively TRBD1 (7 bases). Germline CDR1 reads SGDLS; CDR2 reads YYNGEE. This CDR3 has 15 amino acids. V shed 4 bases and J shed 3 bases, with 14 bases lying between them. The CDR3 loop reads CASSSGQGGYNEQFF. The DNA of the CDR3 is TGTGCCAGCAGCAGTGGGCAGGGGGGCTACAATGAGCAGTTCTTC.

This clone occurred a few times. The chain couples TRBV12-5 to TRBJ1-6, with a weak D call TRBD1 (6 bases). The CDR3 covers 14 residues. Trimming took 3 bases from V and 7 from J, leaving 10 bases between them. Germline V lookup: CDR1 LGHNT, CDR2 FRNRAP. The CDR3 loop reads CASGFDRLNSPLHF. The CDR3 DNA reads as TGTGCTAGTGGTTTCGACAGGCTAAATTCACCCCTCCACTTT. The complete variable domain, with remaining parts taken from reference TRBV12-5 and TRBJ1-6, reads DARVTQTPRHKVTEMGQEVTMRCQPILGHNTVFWYRQTMMQGLELLAYFRNRAPLDDSGMPKDRFSAEMPDATLATLKIQPSEPRDSAVYFCASGFDRLNSPLHFGNGTRLTVT.

This chain connects TRBV24-1 to TRBJ1-4, with 7 positions matching TRBD1. Germline V gene sequence: CDR1 KGHDR, CDR2 SFDVKD. The CDR3 sequence is 15 residues long. Trimming removed 4 bases from V and 7 bases from J; junction bases left unmatched: 8. The CDR3 DNA reads as TGTGCCACCAGTGAACCGACAGGGCCCACTGAAAAACTGTTTTTT. Its protein is CATSEPTGPTEKLFF.